A selection of T cell receptor beta chains follows, all from one sample in a study of cytomegalovirus exposure and HLA in healthy donors. Assay: immunoSEQ multiplex PCR; the TCRdb copy retains only in-frame clones and omits some. The sample has 85,000 to 95,000 clones, 63% seen once; the top ten hold about 5.9%. Sequences were obtained from PBMCs. The receptors were sampled from a woman aged 25-40 years in good health and CMV-seronegative. The CDR3 runs from the conserved cysteine through the conserved F or W. Fields, in order: J gene, D gene, V gene, clone size, CDR3 DNA, CDR3 protein. A D gene is named only where the DNA matches it firmly. Clone size appears in some rows only: once, few, many, or a class for an expanded clone.

j_gene: TRBJ2-3
d_gene: -
v_gene: TRBV28
abundance: -
CDR3nt: TGTGCCAGCAGGGTCACAGGGAGTGGTGGACTTGGTACGCAGTATTTT
CDR3aa: CASRVTGSGGLGTQYF

j_gene: TRBJ2-2
d_gene: -
v_gene: TRBV21-1
abundance: -
CDR3nt: TGTGCCAGCATGGCGGGGGAGAAGAACACCGGGGAGCTGTTTTTT
CDR3aa: CASMAGEKNTGELFF

j_gene: TRBJ1-1
d_gene: -
v_gene: TRBV14
abundance: once
CDR3nt: TGTGCCAGCAGCCCCTCGGGGAACACTGAAGCTTTCTTT
CDR3aa: CASSPSGNTEAFF

j_gene: TRBJ2-1
d_gene: -
v_gene: TRBV10-3
abundance: -
CDR3nt: TGTGCCATCAGCTTCGAGGGGGATCGTGAGCAGTTCTTC
CDR3aa: CAISFEGDREQFF

j_gene: TRBJ2-5
d_gene: -
v_gene: TRBV5-4
abundance: -
CDR3nt: TGTGCCAGCAGCTTAACAAAGCAAGAGACCCAGTACTTC
CDR3aa: CASSLTKQETQYF

j_gene: TRBJ2-1
d_gene: TRBD2
v_gene: TRBV9
abundance: -
CDR3nt: TGTGCCAGCAGGCGGGGACTAGCGGGAGACAATGAGCAGTTCTTC
CDR3aa: CASRRGLAGDNEQFF

j_gene: TRBJ1-2
d_gene: -
v_gene: TRBV28
abundance: -
CDR3nt: TGTGCCAGCAGCCTTTCGAGGGATGGCTACACCTTC
CDR3aa: CASSLSRDGYTF

j_gene: TRBJ2-1
d_gene: TRBD2
v_gene: TRBV11-3
abundance: few
CDR3nt: TGTGCCAGCAGCTTGGGAGCGGGAACCCTCCGGGACAATGAGCAGTTCTTC
CDR3aa: CASSLGAGTLRDNEQFF

j_gene: TRBJ1-2
d_gene: TRBD1
v_gene: TRBV28
abundance: -
CDR3nt: TGTGCCAGCAGTTTGGGGGTTAGGGGGCGTGTTTCCTATGGCTACACCTTC
CDR3aa: CASSLGVRGRVSYGYTF

j_gene: TRBJ2-2
d_gene: -
v_gene: TRBV7-9
abundance: -
CDR3nt: TGTGCCAGCAGCCAAAGGACAACGGACGGGGAGCTGTTTTTT
CDR3aa: CASSQRTTDGELFF

j_gene: TRBJ1-1
d_gene: -
v_gene: TRBV28
abundance: -
CDR3nt: TGTGCCAGCAGTTTTAATCGGTGGAACACTGAAGCTTTCTTT
CDR3aa: CASSFNRWNTEAFF

j_gene: TRBJ1-1
d_gene: -
v_gene: TRBV7-9
abundance: -
CDR3nt: TGTGCCAGCAGCTTCAGGGGCGTAGGAGATACTGAAGCTTTCTTT
CDR3aa: CASSFRGVGDTEAFF